The present T cell receptor (beta chain) was sequenced within a study of T cells in tuberculosis. Only in-frame clones appear in the TCRdb table, and some are missing; sequencing was by immunoSEQ multiplex PCR. The table has about 59,000 clones, 81% seen once. The germline CDR1 and CDR2 sequences are SGHRS and YFSETQ. The CDR3 totals 13 residues. The V segment lost 4 bases and the J segment 7 bases; nucleotides outside the gene matches: 3. This clone showed up just a few times. After thawing and overnight rest, PBMC were stained with GMM-loaded CD1B tetramer, viability dye and anti-CD3 for sorting. The CD1B tetramers carried C32 glucose monomycolate purified from Rhodococcus equi. Tetramer-negative cells, around 92,000 per donor, were also sorted.

The TCR originated in an adult woman with latent tuberculosis. This chain connects TRBV5-1 to TRBJ1-3; 9 bases are a match to TRBD1. Source material: CD1b-GMM tetramer-negative cells sorted from PBMCs. The CDR3 protein is CASSLGQGNTIYF. The CDR3 region has the DNA TGCGCCAGCAGCCTCGGACAGGGGAACACCATATATTTT.